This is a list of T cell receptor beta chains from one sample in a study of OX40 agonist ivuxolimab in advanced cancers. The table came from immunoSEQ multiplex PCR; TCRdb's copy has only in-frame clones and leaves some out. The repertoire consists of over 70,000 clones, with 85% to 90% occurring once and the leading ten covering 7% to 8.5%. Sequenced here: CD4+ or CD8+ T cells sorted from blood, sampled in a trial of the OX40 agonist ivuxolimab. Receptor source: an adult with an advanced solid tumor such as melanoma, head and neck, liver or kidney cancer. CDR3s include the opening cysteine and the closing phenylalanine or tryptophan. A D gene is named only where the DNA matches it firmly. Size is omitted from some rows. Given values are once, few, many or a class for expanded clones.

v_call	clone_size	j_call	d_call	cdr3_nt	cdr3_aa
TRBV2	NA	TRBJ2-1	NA	TGTGCCAGCACCGGCGAGGAGGCCCCCAACTCCTACAATGAGCAGTTCTTC	CASTGEEAPNSYNEQFF
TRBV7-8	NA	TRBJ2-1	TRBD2	TGTGCCAGCAGCTTAGGGGGGGGGACGCCTACCTACAATGAGCAGTTCTTC	CASSLGGGTPTYNEQFF
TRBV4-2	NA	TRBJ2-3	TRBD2	TGTGCCAGTACCTTAGCTCTTAGCGGGGGAGTCGCAGATACGCAGTATTTT	CASTLALSGGVADTQYF
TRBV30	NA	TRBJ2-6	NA	TGTGCCTGGAGTGTCGGGGCCTCTGGGGCCAACGTCCTGACTTTC	CAWSVGASGANVLTF
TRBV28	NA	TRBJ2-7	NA	TGTGCCAGCAGCCCCTCCCAGTCATTTTTTTCCGAGCAGTACTTC	CASSPSQSFFSEQYF
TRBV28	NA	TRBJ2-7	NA	TGTGCCAGCAGTATAAACTACGAGCAGTACTTC	CASSINYEQYF
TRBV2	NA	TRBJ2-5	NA	TGTGCCAGCAGGGCGCAGCTCCAAGAGACCCAGTACTTC	CASRAQLQETQYF
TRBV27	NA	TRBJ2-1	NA	TGTGCCAGCAGTTACCCTGGAAAAGGGCATGAGCAGTTCTTC	CASSYPGKGHEQFF
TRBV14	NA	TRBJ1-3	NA	TGTGCCAGCAGCCAAGATCAAGGCTACTCTGGAAACACCATATATTTT	CASSQDQGYSGNTIYF
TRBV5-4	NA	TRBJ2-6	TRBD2	TGTGCCAGCAGCTTGGTAAGGACTAGCGTTGACTCTGGGGCCAACGTCCTGACTTTC	CASSLVRTSVDSGANVLTF
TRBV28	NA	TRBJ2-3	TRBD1	TGTGCCAGCACTACCGCGGGACAGGGTCCAGATACGCAGTATTTT	CASTTAGQGPDTQYF
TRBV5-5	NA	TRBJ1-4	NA	TGTGCCAGCAGCACCGGGACTGCGAATGAAAAACTGTTTTTT	CASSTGTANEKLFF
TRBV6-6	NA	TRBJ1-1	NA	TGTGCCAGCCGGAACACTGAAGCTTTCTTT	CASRNTEAFF
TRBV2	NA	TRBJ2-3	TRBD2	TGTGCCAGCAGTGACCCGGGACTAGCGGGAGCTTTCGGAGATACGCAGTATTTT	CASSDPGLAGAFGDTQYF
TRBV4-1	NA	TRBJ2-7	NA	TGCGCCAGCAGCCTACTGGACAGTAGCTCCTACGAGCAGTACTTC	CASSLLDSSSYEQYF
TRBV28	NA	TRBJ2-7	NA	TGTGCCAGCAGTTTACAGGAGGACCCCTACGAGCAGTACTTC	CASSLQEDPYEQYF
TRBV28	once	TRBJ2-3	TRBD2	TGTGCCAGCAGTCTTTCCGGAGCGGGAGGTAAAACAGATACGCAGTATTTT	CASSLSGAGGKTDTQYF
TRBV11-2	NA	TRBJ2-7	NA	TGTGCCAGCAGCTCCGGGACGCTACGCGAGCAGTACTTC	CASSSGTLREQYF
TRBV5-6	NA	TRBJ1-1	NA	TGTGCCAGCAGCTCGGACGGAAAGGGTGAAGCTTTCTTT	CASSSDGKGEAFF
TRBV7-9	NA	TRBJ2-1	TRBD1	TGTGCCAGCAGCGGAGAGGGGGCTGTCAATGAGCAGTTCTTC	CASSGEGAVNEQFF
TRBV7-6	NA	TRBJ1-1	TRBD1	TGTGCCAGCAGCTTAGGGACAGGGGGGCGAACTGAAGCTTTCTTT	CASSLGTGGRTEAFF
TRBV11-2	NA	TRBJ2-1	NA	TGTGCCAGCGGTAGACTGCTGAAAAGGGAGCAGTTCTTC	CASGRLLKREQFF
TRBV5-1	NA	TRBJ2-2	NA	TGCGCCAGCAGCCTAGATCGGGTTGGGAACACCGGGGAGCTGTTTTTT	CASSLDRVGNTGELFF
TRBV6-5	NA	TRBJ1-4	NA	TGTGCCAGCAGCTCCTGGACAGACGAAAAACTGTTTTTT	CASSSWTDEKLFF
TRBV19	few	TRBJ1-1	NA	TGTGCCAGTAGTATTTCAGAGTCGAACACTGAAGCTTTCTTT	CASSISESNTEAFF
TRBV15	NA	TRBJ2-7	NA	TGTGCCACCAGCAGAGATGGGACACCGTCCTACGAGCAGTACTTC	CATSRDGTPSYEQYF
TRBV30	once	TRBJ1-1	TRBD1	TGTGCCTGGAGTCCCCCGACAGGGCGGGTCACTGAAGCTTTCTTT	CAWSPPTGRVTEAFF
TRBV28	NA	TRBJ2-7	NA	TGTGCCACTACAAGAACAGGGTTAACCTACGAGCAGTACTTC	CATTRTGLTYEQYF
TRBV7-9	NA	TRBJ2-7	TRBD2	TGTGCCAGCGGAGGTCGGCCCAGCGGGAGCTACGAGCAGTACTTC	CASGGRPSGSYEQYF
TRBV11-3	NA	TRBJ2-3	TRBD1	TGTGCCAGCAGCCCCGGCGGTGGCTGGACAGGTAGCACAGATACGCAGTATTTT	CASSPGGGWTGSTDTQYF
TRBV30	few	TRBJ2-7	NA	TGTGCCTGGAGTGTAAAGACACTGGGTAAGAGCGAGCAGTACTTC	CAWSVKTLGKSEQYF
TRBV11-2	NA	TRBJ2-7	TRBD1	TGTGCCAGCAGCTTAGGGGGGACAGCCACCTACGAGCAGTACTTC	CASSLGGTATYEQYF
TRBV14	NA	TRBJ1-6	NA	TGTGCCAGCAGCCAAGTATCGGCAGGTGTTTCACCCCTCCACTTT	CASSQVSAGVSPLHF
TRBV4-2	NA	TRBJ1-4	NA	TGTGCCAGCAGCCAAGACGGTAATGAAAAACTGTTTTTT	CASSQDGNEKLFF
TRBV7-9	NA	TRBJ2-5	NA	TGTGCCAGCAGCTCATTAGAGACCCAGTACTTC	CASSSLETQYF
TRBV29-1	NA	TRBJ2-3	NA	TGCAGCGTTGGGCAAATGTGGGATACGCAGTATTTT	CSVGQMWDTQYF
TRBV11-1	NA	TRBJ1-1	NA	TGTGCCAGCAGCTTAGTGCGGGGCCTGTGGGGGGACACTGAAGCTTTCTTT	CASSLVRGLWGDTEAFF
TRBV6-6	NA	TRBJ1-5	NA	TGTGCCAGCAGCTACGGGCAGGCCATCAATCAGCCCCAGCATTTT	CASSYGQAINQPQHF
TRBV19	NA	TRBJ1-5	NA	TGTGCCAGTAGTATCTTCCTCAGGGGCTCCAATCAGCCCCAGCATTTT	CASSIFLRGSNQPQHF
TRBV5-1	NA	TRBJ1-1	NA	TGCGCCAGCAGCTTGGAGGCCTCGGAAGAAGCTTTCTTT	CASSLEASEEAFF
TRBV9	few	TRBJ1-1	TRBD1	TGTGCCAGCAGCGTAGGGGGGACAGGGGCGGGGGCTTTCTTT	CASSVGGTGAGAFF
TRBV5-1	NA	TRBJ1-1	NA	TGCGCCAGCAGTCCCGACAGTACGAACACTGAAGCTTTCTTT	CASSPDSTNTEAFF